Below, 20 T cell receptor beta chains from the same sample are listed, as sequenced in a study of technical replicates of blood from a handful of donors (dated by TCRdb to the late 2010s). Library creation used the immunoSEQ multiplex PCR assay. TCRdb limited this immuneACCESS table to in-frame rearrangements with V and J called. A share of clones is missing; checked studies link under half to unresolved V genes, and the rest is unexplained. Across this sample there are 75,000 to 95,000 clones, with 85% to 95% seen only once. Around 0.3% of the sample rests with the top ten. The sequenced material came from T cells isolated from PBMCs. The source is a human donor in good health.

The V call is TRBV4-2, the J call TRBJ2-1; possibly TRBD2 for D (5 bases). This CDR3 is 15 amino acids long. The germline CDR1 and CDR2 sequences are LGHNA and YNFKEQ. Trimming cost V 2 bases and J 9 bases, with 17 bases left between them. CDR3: CASSQRANSVSEQFF. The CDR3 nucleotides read TGTGCCAGCAGCCAAAGAGCGAATAGCGTCAGTGAGCAGTTCTTC.

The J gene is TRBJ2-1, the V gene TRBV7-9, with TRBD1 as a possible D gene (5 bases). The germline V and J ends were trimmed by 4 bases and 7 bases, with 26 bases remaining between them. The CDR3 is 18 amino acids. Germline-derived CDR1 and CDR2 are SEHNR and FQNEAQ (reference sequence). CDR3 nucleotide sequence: TGTGCCAGCAGCTCACAGGCTATGACTGACTTCAGGGTTAATGAGCAGTTCTTC. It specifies CASSSQAMTDFRVNEQFF.

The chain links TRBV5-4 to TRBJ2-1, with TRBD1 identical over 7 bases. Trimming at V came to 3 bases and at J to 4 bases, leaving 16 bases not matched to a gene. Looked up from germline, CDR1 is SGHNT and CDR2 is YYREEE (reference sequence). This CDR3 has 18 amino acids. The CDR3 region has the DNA TGTGCCAGCAGCTACAGGGGTAACAAGCCGAGACGATACAATGAGCAGTTCTTC. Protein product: CASSYRGNKPRRYNEQFF.

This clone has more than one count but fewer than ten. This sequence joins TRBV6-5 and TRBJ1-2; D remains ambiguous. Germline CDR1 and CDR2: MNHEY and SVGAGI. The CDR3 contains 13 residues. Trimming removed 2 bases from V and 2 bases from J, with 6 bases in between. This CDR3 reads CASSYTKNYGYTF. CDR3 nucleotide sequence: TGTGCCAGCAGTTACACTAAGAACTATGGCTACACCTTC.

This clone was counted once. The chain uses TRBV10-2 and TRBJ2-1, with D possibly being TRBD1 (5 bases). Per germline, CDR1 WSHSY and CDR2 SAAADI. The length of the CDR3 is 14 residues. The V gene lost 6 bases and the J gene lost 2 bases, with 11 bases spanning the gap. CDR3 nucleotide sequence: TGCGCCAGCAGGATCCAGACAGCCTACAATGAGCAGTTCTTC. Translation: CASRIQTAYNEQFF.

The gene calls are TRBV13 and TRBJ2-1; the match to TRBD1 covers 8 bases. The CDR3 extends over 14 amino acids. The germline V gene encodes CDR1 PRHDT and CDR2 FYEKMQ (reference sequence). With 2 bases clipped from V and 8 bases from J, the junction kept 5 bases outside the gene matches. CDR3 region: CASSLPDRAHEQFF. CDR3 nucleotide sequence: TGTGCCAGCAGCTTACCGGACAGGGCCCATGAGCAGTTCTTC. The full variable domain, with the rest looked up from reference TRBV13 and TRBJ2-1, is AAGVIQSPRHLIKEKRETATLKCYPIPRHDTVYWYQQGPGQDPQFLISFYEKMQSDKGSIPDRFSAQQFSDYHSELNMSSLELGDSALYFCASSLPDRAHEQFFGPGTRLTVL.

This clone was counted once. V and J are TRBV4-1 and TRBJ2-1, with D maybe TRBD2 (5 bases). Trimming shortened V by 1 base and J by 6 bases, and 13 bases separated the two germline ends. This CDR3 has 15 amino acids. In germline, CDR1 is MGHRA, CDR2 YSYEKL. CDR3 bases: TGCGCCAGCAGCCAAGCGGACTCGATCGGCAATGAGCAGTTCTTC. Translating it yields CASSQADSIGNEQFF.

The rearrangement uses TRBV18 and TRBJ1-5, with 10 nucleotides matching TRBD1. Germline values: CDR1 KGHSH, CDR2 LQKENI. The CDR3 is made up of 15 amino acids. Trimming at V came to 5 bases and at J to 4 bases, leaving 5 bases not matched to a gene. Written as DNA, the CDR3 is TGTGCCAGCTCAGGAGGACAGGGGGTAAATCAGCCCCAGCATTTT. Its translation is CASSGGQGVNQPQHF.

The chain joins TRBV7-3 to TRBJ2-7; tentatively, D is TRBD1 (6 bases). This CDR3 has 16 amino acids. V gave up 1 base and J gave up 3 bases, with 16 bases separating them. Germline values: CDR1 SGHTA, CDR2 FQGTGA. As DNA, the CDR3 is TGTGCCAGCAGCTTAAGCGATTGGGACACGGACTACGAGCAGTACTTC. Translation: CASSLSDWDTDYEQYF. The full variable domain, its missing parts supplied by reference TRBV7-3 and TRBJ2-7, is GAGVSQTPSNKVTEKGKYVELRCDPISGHTALYWYRQSLGQGPEFLIYFQGTGAADDSGLPNDRFFAVRPEGSVSTLKIQRTERGDSAVYLCASSLSDWDTDYEQYFGPGTRLTVT.

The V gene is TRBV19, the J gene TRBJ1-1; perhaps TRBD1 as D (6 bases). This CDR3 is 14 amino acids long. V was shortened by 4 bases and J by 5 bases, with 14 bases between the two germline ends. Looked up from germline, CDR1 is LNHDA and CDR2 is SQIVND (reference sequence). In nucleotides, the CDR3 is TGTGCCAGTAGTACAGGAAGGACAGCTACTGAAGCTTTCTTT. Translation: CASSTGRTATEAFF.

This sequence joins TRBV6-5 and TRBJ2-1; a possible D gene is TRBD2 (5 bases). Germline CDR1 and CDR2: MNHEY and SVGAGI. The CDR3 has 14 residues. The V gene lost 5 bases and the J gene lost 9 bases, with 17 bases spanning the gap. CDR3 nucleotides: TGTGCCAGCAGTACCGACCCTACTAGGGTTGAGCAGTTCTTC. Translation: CASSTDPTRVEQFF.

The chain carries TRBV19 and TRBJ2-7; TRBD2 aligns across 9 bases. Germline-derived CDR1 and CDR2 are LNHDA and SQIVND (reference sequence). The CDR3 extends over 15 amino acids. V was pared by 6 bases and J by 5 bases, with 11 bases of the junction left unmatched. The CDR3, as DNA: TGTGCCAGTAGGCGGTTAGCGGGAGATGTCGACGAGCAGTACTTC. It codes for CASRRLAGDVDEQYF.

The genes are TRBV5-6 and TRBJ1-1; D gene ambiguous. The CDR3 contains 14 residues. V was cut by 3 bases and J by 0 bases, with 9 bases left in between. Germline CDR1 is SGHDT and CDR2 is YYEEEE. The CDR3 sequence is CASSYWTLNTEAFF. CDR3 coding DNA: TGTGCCAGCAGCTATTGGACTCTGAACACTGAAGCTTTCTTT.

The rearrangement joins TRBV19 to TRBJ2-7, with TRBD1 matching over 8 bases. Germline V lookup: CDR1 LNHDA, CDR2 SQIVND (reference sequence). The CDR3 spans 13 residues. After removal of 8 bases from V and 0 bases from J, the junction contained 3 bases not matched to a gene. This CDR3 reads CASWDRSSYEQYF. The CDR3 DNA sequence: TGTGCCAGTTGGGACAGGAGCTCCTACGAGCAGTACTTC.

This CDR3 is CATSRAKLAGRTDTQYF. In DNA form, the CDR3 reads TGTGCCACCAGCAGAGCTAAACTAGCGGGCCGCACAGATACGCAGTATTTT. The chain joins TRBV15 to TRBJ2-3; 9 nucleotides agree with TRBD2. Germline trimming cut 1 base from V and 1 base from J; bases unmatched to any gene: 6. CDR1 and CDR2 (germline): LNHNV, YYDKDF (reference sequence). This CDR3 has 17 amino acids.

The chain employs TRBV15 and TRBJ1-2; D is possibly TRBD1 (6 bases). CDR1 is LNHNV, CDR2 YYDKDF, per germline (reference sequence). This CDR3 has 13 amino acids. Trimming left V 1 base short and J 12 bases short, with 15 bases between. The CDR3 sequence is CATSRAGGASNTF. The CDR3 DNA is TGTGCCACCAGCAGAGCTGGGGGCGCGTCGAACACCTTC. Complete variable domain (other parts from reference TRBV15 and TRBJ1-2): DAMVIQNPRYQVTQFGKPVTLSCSQTLNHNVMYWYQQKSSQAPKLLFHYYDKDFNNEADTPDNFQSRRPNTSFCFLDIRSPGLGDTAMYLCATSRAGGASNTFGSGTRLTVV.

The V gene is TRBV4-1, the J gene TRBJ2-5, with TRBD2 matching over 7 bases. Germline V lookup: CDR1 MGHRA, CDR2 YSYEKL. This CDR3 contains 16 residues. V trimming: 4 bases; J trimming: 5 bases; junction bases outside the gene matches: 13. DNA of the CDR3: TGCGCCAGCAGCCTCAGGCATCAGGGACTATCGGAGACCCAGTACTTC. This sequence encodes CASSLRHQGLSETQYF.

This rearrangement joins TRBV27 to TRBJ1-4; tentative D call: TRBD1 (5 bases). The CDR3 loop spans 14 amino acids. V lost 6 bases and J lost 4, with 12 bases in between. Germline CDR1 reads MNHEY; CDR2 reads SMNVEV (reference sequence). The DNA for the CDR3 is TGTGCCAGCAGATATCAGGGAATTAATGAAAAACTGTTTTTT. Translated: CASRYQGINEKLFF.

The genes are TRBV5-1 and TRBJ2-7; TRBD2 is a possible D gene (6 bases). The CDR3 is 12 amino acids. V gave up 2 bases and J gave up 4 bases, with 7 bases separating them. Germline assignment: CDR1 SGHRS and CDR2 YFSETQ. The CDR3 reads CASSFAGYEQYF. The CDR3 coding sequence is TGCGCCAGCAGCTTTGCGGGGTACGAGCAGTACTTC.

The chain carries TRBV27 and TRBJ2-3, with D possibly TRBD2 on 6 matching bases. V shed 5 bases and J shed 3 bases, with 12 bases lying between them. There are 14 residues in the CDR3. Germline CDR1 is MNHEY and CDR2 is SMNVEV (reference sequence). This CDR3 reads CASSTRTITDTQYF. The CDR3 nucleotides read TGTGCCAGCAGTACCCGGACTATAACAGATACGCAGTATTTT.